These 9 T cell receptor beta chains were all obtained from the same sample, sequenced in a study of T cells in tuberculosis. Assay used: immunoSEQ multiplex PCR; TCRdb lists only in-frame clones, some missing. The sample includes 23,000 or so clones, over 95% of them seen just once. Sequencing input: PBMCs. Receptors originate from a donor aged 10 to 29 with latent tuberculosis or without tuberculosis infection.

V gene TRBV7-9 combines with J gene TRBJ1-1; D is unresolved. Trimming left V 5 bases short and J 0 bases short, with 13 bases between. CDR3 length: 15 residues. Germline-derived CDR1 and CDR2 are SEHNR and FQNEAQ (reference sequence). CDR3 sequence reads: CASSPEGLLNTEAFF. CDR3 sequence (DNA): TGTGCCAGCAGCCCAGAAGGACTGCTGAACACTGAAGCTTTCTTT.

The chain uses TRBV27 and TRBJ2-1; D possibly corresponds to TRBD2 (6 bases). Per germline, CDR1 MNHEY and CDR2 SMNVEV (reference sequence). V dropped 4 bases and J dropped 0 bases, with 7 bases sitting between them. The length of the CDR3 is 14 residues. The CDR3: CASSWGDSYNEQFF. The CDR3 coding sequence is TGTGCCAGCAGTTGGGGGGACTCCTACAATGAGCAGTTCTTC.

This chain uses TRBV10-3 with TRBJ2-7, with TRBD2 matching 7 bases. Germline CDR1 is ENHRY and CDR2 is SYGVKD. V was pared by 4 bases and J by 5 bases, with 11 bases of the junction left unmatched. The CDR3 runs to 15 residues. In DNA form, the CDR3 reads TGTGCCATCAGTGGGGAGGGAGGGAATACCCACGAGCAGTACTTC. It yields the protein CAISGEGGNTHEQYF.

This clone was observed once. CDR3 in amino acids: CASSLAGQGAGTQYF. The CDR3 nucleotides are TGTGCCAGCAGCTTAGCGGGACAGGGAGCTGGGACCCAGTACTTC. This rearrangement joins TRBV7-6 to TRBJ2-5, with 9 positions matching TRBD1. Germline V lookup: CDR1 SGHVS, CDR2 FNYEAQ. The junction had 6 bases not matched to a gene; V was cut back by 0 bases and J by 7 bases. This CDR3 is built from 15 residues. The full variable domain, completed using reference TRBV7-6 and TRBJ2-5, is GAGVSQSPRYKVTKRGQDVALRCDPISGHVSLYWYRQALGQGPEFLTYFNYEAQQDKSGLPNDRFSAERPEGSISTLTIQRTEQRDSAMYRCASSLAGQGAGTQYFGPGTRLLVL.

This chain joins TRBV5-1 and TRBJ2-1; 8 nucleotides align to TRBD2. Trimming removed 0 bases from V and 9 bases from J; junction bases left unmatched: 14. This CDR3 spans 17 amino acids. Looked up from germline, CDR1 is SGHRS and CDR2 is YFSETQ. The CDR3 loop is CASSLVKPGTSSSEQFF. The CDR3 coding sequence is TGCGCCAGCAGCTTGGTTAAACCCGGGACTAGTAGTAGTGAGCAGTTCTTC.

The V call is TRBV28, the J call TRBJ2-3; 14 nucleotides align to TRBD2. Germline V gene lookup returns CDR1 MDHEN and CDR2 SYDVKM. CDR3 length equals 15 residues. V gave up 5 bases and J gave up 6 bases; unmatched junction bases: 4. The CDR3 nucleotides read TGTGCCAGCAGTGTGACTAGCGGGGGGGCGGATACGCAGTATTTT. Translation gives CASSVTSGGADTQYF.

The rearrangement joins TRBV11-2 to TRBJ1-6; 9 nucleotides agree with TRBD1. CDR1 is SGHAT, CDR2 FQNNGV, per germline. The CDR3 extends over 16 amino acids. J lost 3 bases, V lost 3 bases, and 3 bases had no gene match. The CDR3 is CASSFGTGNYNSPLHF. CDR3 bases: TGTGCCAGCAGCTTCGGGACAGGGAACTATAATTCACCCCTCCACTTT.

The V gene is TRBV10-3, the J gene TRBJ1-4; D is uncertain. With 2 bases removed from V and 4 bases from J, the gap between germline ends came to 8 bases. The CDR3 extends over 14 amino acids. Germline V lookup: CDR1 ENHRY, CDR2 SYGVKD. This chain's CDR3 is CAISERGYNEKLFF. The DNA for the CDR3 is TGTGCCATCAGTGAGCGAGGGTATAATGAAAAACTGTTTTTT.

This chain uses TRBV18 with TRBJ2-7; no definite D call. Germline loops: CDR1 KGHSH, CDR2 LQKENI. Deletions cut 4 bases from V and 0 bases from J, with 7 bases between. This CDR3 has 13 residues. CDR3: CASSLSYSYEQYF. The CDR3 DNA reads as TGTGCCAGCTCACTATCGTACTCCTACGAGCAGTACTTC.